One and the same sample provided the 13 T cell receptor beta chains below, sequenced in a study of shared clonotypes between healthy human individuals. The protocol was immunoSEQ multiplex PCR, while the TCRdb copy is restricted to in-frame clones and leaves out a portion. This table has a few million clones, approximately 90% appearing once. The sample comprised naive CD4+ T cells sorted from blood. Subset of the sample: CD45RA+ positively selected. These receptors originate from a young man in good health.

The chain links TRBV7-8 to TRBJ2-2; no reliable D call. Per the germline V gene, CDR1 is SGHVS and CDR2 is FQNEAQ. This CDR3 contains 14 residues. Between the trimmed V and J ends, which lost 0 bases and 4 bases, there was a span of 6 bases. CDR3 DNA sequence: TGTGCCAGCAGCTTAGCGCACGGCACCGGGGAGCTGTTTTTT. Amino acid sequence: CASSLAHGTGELFF.

As concerns this clone: Other DNA sequences of this sample code for an identical CDR3. The chain employs TRBV11-2 and TRBJ1-2; D gene unclear. V gave up 4 bases and J gave up 2 bases, with 2 bases separating them. Germline loops: CDR1 SGHAT, CDR2 FQNNGV. The CDR3 length is 11 residues. The CDR3 here is CASSSNYGYTF. The CDR3 DNA reads TGTGCCAGCAGCTCCAACTATGGCTACACCTTC.

The chain uses TRBV25-1 and TRBJ2-7; the match to TRBD1 covers 8 bases. Germline CDR1 and CDR2: MGHDK and SYGVNS. This CDR3 comprises 14 residues. The junction had 8 bases not matched to a gene; V was cut back by 9 bases and J by 1 base. The CDR3 DNA sequence: TGTGCCAGTAACCGTGGACAGGGTTCCTACGAGCAGTACTTC. It encodes CASNRGQGSYEQYF.

This clone has a handful of counts. The identical CDR3 is also encoded by other nucleotide sequences in the sample. This rearrangement joins TRBV6-5 to TRBJ1-1; D remains ambiguous. The CDR3 runs to 13 residues. Germline CDR1 reads MNHEY; CDR2 reads SVGAGI. Trimming left V 2 bases short and J 0 bases short, with 4 bases between. The CDR3 reads CASSYTVNTEAFF. DNA for the CDR3: TGTGCCAGCAGTTACACAGTGAACACTGAAGCTTTCTTT.

The V call is TRBV11-2, the J call TRBJ2-5; a weak D match, TRBD2 (6 bases). V lost 5 bases and J lost 2, with 9 bases in between. This CDR3 is 13 amino acids long. Germline V gene sequence: CDR1 SGHAT, CDR2 FQNNGV. The CDR3 DNA reads TGTGCCAGCAGCCGCGGGACTCAAGAGACCCAGTACTTC. This encodes CASSRGTQETQYF.

The J gene is TRBJ1-6, the V gene TRBV25-1; TRBD1 matches at 8 bases. Trimming removed 7 bases from V and 4 bases from J; junction bases left unmatched: 9. The germline gives CDR1 MGHDK, CDR2 SYGVNS. There are 16 residues in the CDR3. In DNA form, the CDR3 reads TGTGCCAGCACCGACGGACAGGGAGGGTATAATTCACCCCTCCACTTT. Its protein is CASTDGQGGYNSPLHF.

This rearrangement joins TRBV4-3 to TRBJ1-2; 7 bases map to TRBD1. Germline values: CDR1 LGHNA, CDR2 YSLEER. With 0 bases clipped from V and 7 bases from J, the junction kept 5 bases outside the gene matches. The CDR3 extends over 14 amino acids. DNA of the CDR3: TGCGCCAGCAGCCAAGAGGGCAGGGGGATTGGCTACACCTTC. It yields the protein CASSQEGRGIGYTF.

This clone has a handful of counts. This chain uses TRBV9 with TRBJ2-2, with unresolved D. Germline lookup yields CDR1 SGDLS and CDR2 YYNGEE. V was pared by 0 bases and J by 7 bases, with 7 bases between. This CDR3 has 13 residues. The CDR3 bases are TGTGCCAGCAGCGTAGACTCCGTCGGGGAGCTGTTTTTT. It encodes CASSVDSVGELFF. The variable domain in full, with the rest retrieved from reference TRBV9 and TRBJ2-2, is DSGVTQTPKHLITATGQRVTLRCSPRSGDLSVYWYQQSLDQGLQFLIQYYNGEERAKGNILERFSAQQFPDLHSELNLSSLELGDSALYFCASSVDSVGELFFGEGSRLTVL.

V gene TRBV10-3 combines with J gene TRBJ1-2, with a possible D match to TRBD1 (6 bases). V dropped 3 bases and J dropped 5 bases, with 16 bases sitting between them. CDR1 ENHRY and CDR2 SYGVKD come from the germline V gene. CDR3 length equals 15 residues. CDR3 DNA: TGTGCCATCAGTGAAGGGGACATGACTCCATATGGCTACACCTTC. Its protein product is CAISEGDMTPYGYTF.

The chain combines TRBV7-2 with TRBJ2-1; 8 bases match TRBD2. Germline CDR1 is SGHTA and CDR2 is FQGNSA. This CDR3 contains 14 residues. Trimming at V came to 6 bases and at J to 6 bases, leaving 7 bases not matched to a gene. The CDR3 DNA is TGTGCCAGCAGTCGGACTAGCACCTTCAATGAGCAGTTCTTC. It codes for CASSRTSTFNEQFF.

The V call is TRBV10-2, the J call TRBJ2-7, with 8 nucleotides matching TRBD2. The germline V gene has CDR1 WSHSY and CDR2 SAAADI. Trimming at V came to 8 bases and at J to 0 bases, leaving 3 bases not matched to a gene. This CDR3 comprises 13 residues. CDR3 nucleotide sequence: TGCGCCAGCCGGACTAGCAGCTCCTACGAGCAGTACTTC. It translates to CASRTSSSYEQYF.

The chain carries TRBV6-6 and TRBJ2-1, with TRBD2 matching 8 bases. From germline, CDR1 is MNHNY and CDR2 SVGAGI (reference sequence). The CDR3 loop spans 13 amino acids. Losses at the gene ends were 6 bases for V and 6 bases for J; bases not matched to a gene: 4. As DNA, the CDR3 is TGTGCCAGCAGAAACGGGAGGGCCAATGAGCAGTTCTTC. It is translated as CASRNGRANEQFF.

J is TRBJ2-7 and V is TRBV25-1; either TRBD1 or TRBD2 may supply D (5 bases each). The V end lost 5 bases, the J end lost 2 bases, and 16 bases lay between the germline ends. The length of the CDR3 is 15 residues. Germline assignment: CDR1 MGHDK and CDR2 SYGVNS. As DNA, the CDR3 is TGTGCCAGCAGTCCATTCGGGGACGGACCCTACGAGCAGTACTTC. Its translation is CASSPFGDGPYEQYF.